This T cell receptor beta chain originates from a study of T cells in Graves' hyperthyroidism and ophthalmopathy. The CDR3 length is 16 residues. Germline CDR1 and CDR2: MGHRA and YSYEKL. Trimming shortened V by 0 bases and J by 4 bases, and 15 bases separated the two germline ends. Only a few counts were recorded for this clonotype. TCR beta CDR3 sequences were amplified from RNA transcripts. The TCR CDR3 was amplified in a first-round RT-PCR using the HTBI primer set. Each CDR3 protein gets one entry after TCRdb re-called the multiplex PCR reads with MiXCR. The sample yields hundreds of thousands of distinct CDR3 sequences, just under 20% seen once.

The TCR originated in a man in his forties or fifties with Graves' ophthalmopathy. The sample taken for sequencing was blood. The chain uses TRBV4-1 and TRBJ1-2; D is uncertain. CDR3 region: CASSQDITGRSYGYTF. In DNA form, the CDR3 reads TGCGCCAGCAGCCAAGATATAACTGGCCGAAGCTATGGCTACACCTTC.